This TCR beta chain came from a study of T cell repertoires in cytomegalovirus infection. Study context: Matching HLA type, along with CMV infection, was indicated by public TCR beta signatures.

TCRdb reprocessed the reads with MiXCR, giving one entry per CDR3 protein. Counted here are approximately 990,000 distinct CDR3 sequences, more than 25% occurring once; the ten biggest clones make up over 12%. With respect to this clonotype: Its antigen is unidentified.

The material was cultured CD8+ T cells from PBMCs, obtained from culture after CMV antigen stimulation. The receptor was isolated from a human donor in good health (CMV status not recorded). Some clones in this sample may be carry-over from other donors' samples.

The CDR3 DNA is TGTGCCAGCATAGGGGAAGCGAGCACAGATACGCAGTATTTT. Its translation is CASIGEASTDTQYF. The chain carries TRBV28 and TRBJ2-3; a weak D match, TRBD1 (5 bases). V dropped 7 bases and J dropped 0 bases, with 11 bases sitting between them. The CDR3 length is 14 residues. CDR1 is MDHEN, CDR2 SYDVKM, per germline. The full variable domain, with the rest looked up from reference TRBV28 and TRBJ2-3, is DVKVTQSSRYLVKRTGEKVFLECVQDMDHENMFWYRQDPGLGLRLIYFSYDVKMKEKGDIPEGYSVSREKKERFSLILESASTNQTSMYLCASIGEASTDTQYFGPGTRLTVL.